These 27 T cell receptor beta chains came from one sample sequenced in a study of shared clonotypes between healthy human individuals (TCRdb year 2020). Receptor amplification or capture employed the immunoSEQ multiplex PCR assay. Drawn from immuneACCESS, this table holds only the in-frame rearrangements with V and J called that TCRdb kept. Clones are partly lost; checked studies trace under half to an unresolved V gene and leave the rest unexplained. This sample has approximately 2.1 million clones in its table, and over 90% of those were observed once. About 0.41% of the sample lies in the top ten. The sequenced sample consisted of naive CD4+ T cells from PBMCs. The cell subset or site label here, explained by the study, means: CD45RA+ positively selected. These receptors originate from a man aged 18 to 29 in good health. Some clones in this sample may be carry-over from other donors' samples.

The gene calls are TRBV7-6 and TRBJ2-1; 15 bases align to TRBD2. The CDR3 sequence is 17 residues long. J gave up 10 bases and V 5 bases, and 12 bases lay outside the gene matches. Germline V lookup: CDR1 SGHVS, CDR2 FNYEAQ. DNA of the CDR3: TGTGCCAGCAGCCGACCCCATGGACTAGCGGGAGGGAGCGAGCAGTTCTTC. Protein product: CASSRPHGLAGGSEQFF.

This rearrangement joins TRBV18 to TRBJ1-1, with 7 bases fitting TRBD1. The V segment lost 1 base and the J segment 3 bases; nucleotides outside the gene matches: 20. The germline CDR1 and CDR2 sequences are KGHSH and LQKENI. The CDR3 is 20 residues long. The CDR3 sequence: CASSPRFGYRRGGRDTEAFF. In nucleotides, the CDR3 is TGTGCCAGCTCACCACGGTTCGGGTACCGGAGAGGGGGCAGGGACACTGAAGCTTTCTTT.

Turning to this clone: Other DNA sequences from this sample encode an identical CDR3 as well. This sequence joins TRBV7-2 and TRBJ2-2; 14 positions agree with TRBD2. J lost 6 bases, V lost 5 bases, and 2 bases had no gene match. Germline CDR1 SGHTA, CDR2 FQGNSA. The CDR3 consists of 15 residues. The CDR3 is CASSLGLAGAGELFF. Here the CDR3 DNA reads TGTGCCAGCAGCCTGGGACTAGCGGGAGCCGGGGAGCTGTTTTTT. Full variable domain (rest looked up from reference TRBV7-2 and TRBJ2-2): GAGVSQSPSNKVTEKGKDVELRCDPISGHTALYWYRQSLGQGLEFLIYFQGNSAPDKSGLPSDRFSAERTGGSVSTLTIQRTQQEDSAVYLCASSLGLAGAGELFFGEGSRLTVL.

The rearrangement uses TRBV18 and TRBJ2-5; 8 bases line up with TRBD2. CDR3 length: 15 residues. The junction had 8 bases not matched to a gene; V was cut back by 5 bases and J by 3 bases. From germline, CDR1 is KGHSH and CDR2 LQKENI. CDR3 in amino acids: CASSAVAGLKETQYF. The CDR3 bases are TGTGCCAGCTCAGCGGTAGCGGGATTAAAAGAGACCCAGTACTTC.

The rearrangement links TRBV5-5 to TRBJ2-1; a weak D match, TRBD2 (5 bases). Trimming removed 1 base from V and 8 bases from J, with 13 bases in between. The germline gives CDR1 SGHKS, CDR2 YYEKEE (reference sequence). This CDR3 has 14 residues. CDR3: CASSLTGLSDEQFF. CDR3 bases: TGTGCCAGCAGCTTGACGGGCCTTAGCGATGAGCAGTTCTTC.

V usage is TRBV10-1 and J usage is TRBJ2-1; 11 bases match TRBD2. The CDR3 is 15 residues long. Germline V gives CDR1 WNHNN, CDR2 SYGVQD (reference sequence). The J segment lost 6 bases and the V segment lost 3 bases, leaving 4 bases of the junction unmatched. The DNA of the CDR3 is TGCGCCAGCAGTGACCCGACTAGCGGGATCAATGAGCAGTTCTTC. Translation gives CASSDPTSGINEQFF.

The genes are TRBV7-9 and TRBJ1-4; D might be TRBD1 (6 bases). In germline, CDR1 is SEHNR, CDR2 FQNEAQ (reference sequence). The V end was cut by 3 bases, the J end by 8 bases, with 13 bases between. This CDR3 has 14 amino acids. This CDR3 reads CASSLNQGIEKLFF. The CDR3 coding sequence is TGTGCCAGCAGCTTGAATCAGGGGATCGAAAAACTGTTTTTT. The entire variable domain, with the rest obtained from reference TRBV7-9 and TRBJ1-4, is as follows: DTGVSQNPRHKITKRGQNVTFRCDPISEHNRLYWYRQTLGQGPEFLTYFQNEAQLEKSRLLSDRFSAERPKGSFSTLEIQRTEQGDSAMYLCASSLNQGIEKLFFGSGTQLSVL.

The chain's CDR3 is CASSGELAGKETQYF. The CDR3 DNA reads as TGTGCCAGCAGTGGAGAGCTAGCGGGGAAAGAGACCCAGTACTTC. This rearrangement joins TRBV28 to TRBJ2-5; 9 positions match TRBD2. The CDR3 covers 15 residues. With V trimmed by 5 bases and J by 3 bases, 7 bases remained unmatched. Germline-derived CDR1 and CDR2 are MDHEN and SYDVKM.

The rearrangement joins TRBV2 to TRBJ2-2, with D unresolved. CDR1 SNHLY and CDR2 FYNNEI come from the germline V gene. The CDR3 loop spans 14 amino acids. The V end was cut by 6 bases, the J end by 1 base, with 9 bases between. The CDR3 DNA reads TGTGCCAGCAGATCGGAGATGAACACCGGGGAGCTGTTTTTT. Amino acid sequence: CASRSEMNTGELFF.

This clone showed up just a few times. The chain recombines TRBV30 with TRBJ1-1; D remains unclear. V was pared by 7 bases and J by 5 bases, with 11 bases between. The CDR3 length is 11 residues. The germline V gene encodes CDR1 GTSNPN and CDR2 SVGIG (reference sequence). CDR3 region: CAFIRGTEAFF. The CDR3 region has the DNA TGTGCCTTCATCAGAGGGACTGAAGCTTTCTTT.

The chain combines TRBV14 with TRBJ2-3; no firm D call. The CDR3 contains 15 residues. Trimming pared 4 bases from V and 0 bases from J, leaving 11 bases between. CDR1 is SGHDN and CDR2 is FVKESK in the germline V gene. CDR3 sequence reads: CASSLIRASTDTQYF. CDR3 nucleotides: TGTGCCAGCAGCCTGATCAGAGCTAGCACAGATACGCAGTATTTT.

The chain employs TRBV30 and TRBJ2-3; D unclear. Per the germline V gene, CDR1 is GTSNPN and CDR2 is SVGIG (reference sequence). The CDR3 is made up of 11 amino acids. The V gene lost 1 base and the J gene lost 11 bases, with 10 bases spanning the gap. CDR3 DNA: TGTGCCTGGAGTGAAGGTGGGAAGCAGTATTTT. Translation: CAWSEGGKQYF.

This rearrangement joins TRBV28 to TRBJ2-7; 8 nucleotides agree with TRBD1. This CDR3 has 13 residues. The V gene's germline CDR1 is MDHEN and CDR2 SYDVKM. The V gene end was trimmed by 10 bases and the J gene end by 4 bases; junction bases not matched to a gene: 9. Here the CDR3 reads CATATGTGYEQYF. CDR3 coding DNA: TGTGCCACAGCTACCGGGACAGGATACGAGCAGTACTTC.

V and J are TRBV25-1 and TRBJ1-4; D call uncertain. Trimming took off 4 bases at V and 0 bases at J, with 9 bases between the two ends. The CDR3 totals 15 residues. Per germline, CDR1 MGHDK and CDR2 SYGVNS. The CDR3 sequence: CASSVPGATNEKLFF. The CDR3 bases are TGTGCCAGCAGTGTCCCTGGCGCAACTAATGAAAAACTGTTTTTT.

V usage is TRBV30 and J usage is TRBJ1-1; D remains unclear. CDR3 length equals 12 residues. Trimming cost V 2 bases and J 7 bases, with 11 bases left between them. Germline lookup yields CDR1 GTSNPN and CDR2 SVGIG (reference sequence). The CDR3 nucleotides read TGTGCCTGGAGTCCGGACCGTGGTGAAGCTTTCTTT. Amino acid sequence: CAWSPDRGEAFF.

The CDR3 region has the DNA TGTGCCAGCAGTCGGACTAGCGGGAGGGGGGCACACAATGAGCAGTTCTTC. Its protein product is CASSRTSGRGAHNEQFF. The J gene is TRBJ2-1, the V gene TRBV9, with 15 positions matching TRBD2. The germline V gene has CDR1 SGDLS and CDR2 YYNGEE. This CDR3 spans 17 amino acids. J was trimmed by 5 bases and V by 5 bases; bases with no gene match: 8.

The chain uses TRBV7-2 and TRBJ1-2, with D tentatively TRBD1 (5 bases). Trimming took off 3 bases at V and 11 bases at J, with 10 bases between the two ends. The germline CDR1 and CDR2 sequences are SGHTA and FQGNSA. This CDR3 has 11 amino acids. The CDR3 is CASSFGGVYTF. CDR3 DNA: TGTGCCAGCAGCTTTGGGGGGGTTTACACCTTC. The full variable domain, in which reference TRBV7-2 and TRBJ1-2 provide the parts outside the CDR3, is GAGVSQSPSNKVTEKGKDVELRCDPISGHTALYWYRQSLGQGLEFLIYFQGNSAPDKSGLPSDRFSAERTGGSVSTLTIQRTQQEDSAVYLCASSFGGVYTFGSGTRLTVV.

The V and J genes are TRBV10-3 and TRBJ2-7; 9 bases align to TRBD2. With 4 bases clipped from V and 4 bases from J, the junction kept 11 bases outside the gene matches. This CDR3 spans 16 amino acids. Per the germline V gene, CDR1 is ENHRY and CDR2 is SYGVKD. Here the CDR3 reads CAISGIAGDQRYEQYF. The DNA for the CDR3 is TGTGCCATCAGTGGGATAGCGGGAGACCAACGGTACGAGCAGTACTTC.

The chain recombines TRBV9 with TRBJ2-7; the D is unclear. Trimming left V 4 bases short and J 0 bases short, with 17 bases between. This CDR3 has 16 residues. Germline lookup yields CDR1 SGDLS and CDR2 YYNGEE. The CDR3 protein is CASSPTPMQPSYEQYF. The CDR3 DNA follows: TGTGCCAGCAGCCCAACCCCCATGCAGCCCTCCTACGAGCAGTACTTC.

V gene TRBV6-4 combines with J gene TRBJ2-3; 8 bases align to TRBD1. Trimming took 4 bases from V and 4 from J; bases not matched to a gene: 4. The CDR3 has 14 residues. Germline loops: CDR1 MRHNA, CDR2 SNTAGT. CDR3 loop: CASSAGQGSDTQYF. Here the CDR3 DNA reads TGTGCCAGCAGTGCAGGACAGGGATCAGATACGCAGTATTTT.

The rearrangement uses TRBV7-9 and TRBJ1-1; 9 bases are shared with TRBD1. The CDR3 contains 14 residues. In germline, CDR1 is SEHNR, CDR2 FQNEAQ (reference sequence). The junction had 8 bases not matched to a gene; V was cut back by 1 base and J by 11 bases. CDR3 in amino acids: CASSLDNNGQGAFF. The CDR3 DNA reads TGTGCCAGCAGCTTAGACAACAACGGACAGGGGGCTTTCTTT.

The chain combines TRBV30 with TRBJ1-3; TRBD1 is a possible D gene (6 bases). Trimming removed 0 bases at V and 0 bases at J, with 12 bases between. The CDR3 spans 16 residues. CDR1 and CDR2 (germline): GTSNPN, SVGIG (reference sequence). CDR3 DNA sequence: TGTGCCTGGAGTGTACTTGGGGGCACCTCTGGAAACACCATATATTTT. Translating gives CAWSVLGGTSGNTIYF.

The chain has TRBV27 and TRBJ2-1, with D unclear. The CDR3 consists of 11 residues. Trimming left V 8 bases short and J 13 bases short, with 15 bases between. Per the germline V gene, CDR1 is MNHEY and CDR2 is SMNVEV (reference sequence). The CDR3 DNA reads as TGTGCCAGCGGAGAAATGGGCGTTCAGTTCTTC. Protein sequence: CASGEMGVQFF.

This clone appeared once. V gene TRBV29-1 combines with J gene TRBJ2-1; D perhaps matches TRBD2 (7 bases). V dropped 6 bases and J dropped 6 bases, with 27 bases sitting between them. The CDR3 has 17 residues. Looked up from germline, CDR1 is SQVTM and CDR2 is ANQGSEA. The CDR3 DNA sequence: TGCAGCGTGGCTCGGGGAGGGGGAACGGGAGATGTCAATGAGCAGTTCTTC. It translates to CSVARGGGTGDVNEQFF.

The chain employs TRBV7-3 and TRBJ2-1; tentatively, D is TRBD2 (6 bases). The CDR3 totals 15 residues. Trimming left V 4 bases short and J 0 bases short, with 10 bases between. The germline V gene has CDR1 SGHTA and CDR2 FQGTGA. This chain's CDR3 is CASSSSSDSYNEQFF. DNA for the CDR3: TGTGCCAGCAGCTCCTCTAGCGACTCCTACAATGAGCAGTTCTTC.

DNA for the CDR3: TGTGCCAGCACCAAGCTATTAAGGGCGAATGAGCAGTTCTTC. This encodes CASTKLLRANEQFF. The V gene is TRBV2, the J gene TRBJ2-1; D unclear. The V gene lost 7 bases and the J gene lost 7 bases, with 17 bases spanning the gap. This CDR3 spans 14 amino acids. CDR1 and CDR2 from the germline V gene are SNHLY and FYNNEI.

The chain combines TRBV5-1 with TRBJ2-7, with D possibly being TRBD1 (6 bases). Trimming cost V 5 bases and J 0 bases, with 15 bases left between them. Looked up from germline, CDR1 is SGHRS and CDR2 is YFSETQ. This CDR3 has 15 residues. CDR3 DNA: TGCGCCAGCAGTCCTCAGGGGCCCCCCTCCTACGAGCAGTACTTC. Translating it yields CASSPQGPPSYEQYF.